This T cell receptor beta chain was recovered during a study of neurological immune-mediated disorders. The CDR3 totals 14 residues. CDR1 is SQVTM and CDR2 is ANQGSEA in the germline V gene. This clonotype was counted only a few times. This could be a read error, since a much larger clone is one nucleotide away. Volunteers attending a blood bank in Maryland, USA, served as healthy controls. TCRdb redid the calling of the 5' RACE reads with MiXCR, one entry per CDR3 protein. The repertoire consists of around 80,000 distinct CDR3 sequences, with under 13% occurring once and the leading ten covering about 1.8%.

Input material: PBMCs. This receptor was identified in a man in his forties in good health. The chain recombines TRBV29-1 with TRBJ2-1, with no clear D. CDR3 bases: TGCAGCGTTGTCTCAAGGAGCTCCTACAATGACCAGTTCTTC. It yields the protein CSVVSRSSYNDQFF.